The rows below give T cell receptor beta chains drawn from one sample of a study of beta chain features in type 1 diabetes. The protocol was immunoSEQ multiplex PCR, while the TCRdb copy is restricted to in-frame clones and leaves out a portion. The sample yields just over 450,000 clones, approximately 28% seen once. The sequenced sample was naive CD4+ T cells from blood. The receptors derive from a man younger than 35 in good health. CDR3s include the opening cysteine and the closing phenylalanine or tryptophan. The D gene is left open where the match is weak. Size is stated for part of the rows, as once, few or many counts, or as a class when the clone is expanded.

>TRBJ2-7|.|TRBV10-3|few
CAISDGWQGGDEQYF
TGTGCCATCAGTGACGGGTGGCAGGGCGGGGACGAGCAGTACTTC
>TRBJ2-1|.|TRBV4-3|few
CASSQEGGQSYNEQFF
TGCGCCAGCAGCCAAGAGGGTGGACAGTCCTACAATGAGCAGTTCTTC
>TRBJ2-1|TRBD2|TRBV30|few
CAWSGGLAVNNEQFF
TGTGCCTGGAGTGGGGGACTAGCGGTAAACAATGAGCAGTTCTTC
>TRBJ2-7|TRBD1|TRBV27|.
CASSLDGRGSEQYF
TGTGCCAGCAGTTTAGATGGCAGGGGGAGTGAGCAGTACTTC
>TRBJ2-1|.|TRBV30|.
CAWRSPNEQFF
TGTGCCTGGAGGTCACCCAATGAGCAGTTCTTC
>TRBJ1-5|.|TRBV30|few
CAWSRQPYSNQPQHF
TGTGCCTGGAGTCGGCAGCCGTATAGCAATCAGCCCCAGCATTTT
>TRBJ2-7|TRBD1|TRBV30|.
CALDRGTYEQYF
TGTGCCCTGGACAGGGGCACCTACGAGCAGTACTTC
>TRBJ2-3|.|TRBV7-2|.
CASSFSGTDTQYF
TGTGCCAGCAGCTTCAGCGGCACAGATACGCAGTATTTT
>TRBJ2-5|.|TRBV7-2|.
CASSLAFQETQYF
TGTGCCAGCAGCTTAGCCTTCCAAGAGACCCAGTACTTC
>TRBJ2-1|.|TRBV11-1|.
CASSEMVLVYNEQFF
TGTGCCAGCAGCGAGATGGTTCTAGTCTACAATGAGCAGTTCTTC
>TRBJ2-3|.|TRBV30|.
CAWGPVGDTQYF
TGTGCCTGGGGTCCCGTTGGAGATACGCAGTATTTT
>TRBJ2-1|TRBD2|TRBV7-6|.
CASSLSGLAGYNEQFF
TGTGCCAGCAGCTTATCAGGGCTAGCGGGGTACAATGAGCAGTTCTTC
>TRBJ2-5|.|TRBV7-9|.
CASSLRGQLVVETQYF
TGTGCCAGCAGCTTAAGAGGACAGTTGGTGGTGGAGACCCAGTACTTC
>TRBJ2-7|.|TRBV30|.
CAWSLRGTAEQYF
TGTGCCTGGAGTCTTAGGGGGACCGCCGAGCAGTACTTC
>TRBJ2-7|.|TRBV18|.
CASSPRTGPGEQYF
TGTGCCAGCTCGCCAAGAACGGGGCCAGGGGAGCAGTACTTC
>TRBJ2-3|.|TRBV9|few
CASSVGFSDFTDTQYF
TGTGCCAGCAGCGTAGGGTTCAGCGACTTCACAGATACGCAGTATTTT
>TRBJ2-1|.|TRBV30|few
CAWRGGEWGEQFF
TGTGCCTGGAGAGGAGGGGAGTGGGGTGAGCAGTTCTTC
>TRBJ2-1|TRBD2|TRBV9|.
CASSATSGTSYNEQFF
TGTGCCAGCAGCGCGACTAGCGGGACCTCCTACAATGAGCAGTTCTTC
>TRBJ2-3|.|TRBV7-2|.
CASSPPPGNTDTQYF
TGTGCCAGCAGTCCTCCGCCGGGAAACACAGATACGCAGTATTTT
>TRBJ1-2|.|TRBV7-2|few
CASSLNGELNYGYTF
TGTGCCAGCAGCCTGAACGGGGAACTCAACTATGGCTACACCTTC
>TRBJ2-3|.|TRBV6-1|few
CASSSDYSDTQYF
TGTGCCAGCAGTTCGGACTATTCAGATACGCAGTATTTT
>TRBJ2-3|.|TRBV10-3|.
CATRVGQQDTDTQYF
TGTGCCACCCGAGTGGGGCAGCAAGACACAGATACGCAGTATTTT
>TRBJ1-1|.|TRBV7-9|.
CASSLVSPEAFF
TGTGCCAGCAGCTTAGTTAGCCCTGAAGCTTTCTTT
>TRBJ2-1|.|TRBV7-2|few
CASSPTGNNEQFF
TGTGCCAGCAGCCCCACAGGGAACAATGAGCAGTTCTTC
>TRBJ2-2|.|TRBV30|.
CAWTPSRLTGELFF
TGTGCCTGGACTCCGTCACGGCTCACCGGGGAGCTGTTTTTT
>TRBJ2-1|.|TRBV9|.
CASSLVTGRSYNEQFF
TGTGCCAGCAGCTTAGTGACAGGCCGCTCCTACAATGAGCAGTTCTTC
>TRBJ1-1|.|TRBV5-1|.
CASSPNRASTEAFF
TGCGCCAGCAGCCCAAACAGGGCGAGCACTGAAGCTTTCTTT
>TRBJ2-7|TRBD1|TRBV9|.
CASSVERDRGVYEQYF
TGTGCCAGCAGCGTAGAGAGGGACAGGGGAGTCTACGAGCAGTACTTC
>TRBJ1-3|.|TRBV25-1|.
CASSEDDRIRGNTIYF
TGTGCCAGCAGTGAGGATGACAGGATTAGAGGAAACACCATATATTTT
>TRBJ2-5|.|TRBV5-1|few
CASSLDNRSRTQYF
TGCGCCAGCAGCTTAGATAACAGATCGAGGACCCAGTACTTC
>TRBJ2-5|TRBD1|TRBV6-6|.
CASRHRGLQETQYF
TGTGCCAGCAGGCACAGGGGGCTGCAAGAGACCCAGTACTTC
>TRBJ1-2|.|TRBV6-5|.
CASSYSYTNYGYTF
TGTGCCAGCAGTTACTCTTATACTAACTATGGCTACACCTTC
>TRBJ2-1|.|TRBV20-1|.
CSASYNEQFF
TGCAGTGCTAGTTACAATGAGCAGTTCTTC
>TRBJ2-3|.|TRBV4-2|.
CASSQAEGRPDTQYF
TGTGCCAGCAGCCAAGCCGAGGGAAGGCCAGATACGCAGTATTTT
>TRBJ2-1|.|TRBV5-4|.
CASSRDTSSYNEQFF
TGTGCCAGCAGCCGGGACACCAGCTCCTACAATGAGCAGTTCTTC
>TRBJ2-6|.|TRBV7-8|.
CASATAASGANVLTF
TGTGCCAGCGCCACCGCTGCGTCTGGGGCCAACGTCCTGACTTTC
>TRBJ2-7|.|TRBV6-1|few
CASSENKSPEQYF
TGTGCCAGCAGTGAGAACAAGTCTCCGGAGCAGTACTTC
>TRBJ1-5|.|TRBV7-6|.
CASSRDTNQPQHF
TGTGCCAGCAGCCGGGACACCAATCAGCCCCAGCATTTT
>TRBJ1-2|TRBD1|TRBV7-8|few
CASNSHPTGRDYGYTF
TGTGCCAGCAACTCCCATCCGACAGGGAGGGACTATGGCTACACCTTC
>TRBJ1-1|.|TRBV2|.
CASSDSGAEAFF
TGTGCCAGCAGTGATAGCGGGGCCGAAGCTTTCTTT
>TRBJ2-3|.|TRBV29-1|.
CSVVGLLEGTDTQYF
TGCAGCGTTGTAGGGCTTCTGGAGGGTACAGATACGCAGTATTTT
>TRBJ2-3|.|TRBV27|.
CASSSPTVDTQYF
TGTGCCAGCAGTTCCCCGACGGTGGATACGCAGTATTTT
>TRBJ2-2|TRBD1|TRBV6-6|.
CASRGGQGPTGELFF
TGTGCCAGCAGGGGTGGACAGGGCCCCACCGGGGAGCTGTTTTTT
>TRBJ2-3|TRBD2|TRBV10-1|.
CASSPGTSGRSDTQYF
TGCGCCAGCAGTCCCGGGACTAGCGGGAGATCGGATACGCAGTATTTT